This T cell receptor beta chain was observed in a study of spatial heterogeneity in lung cancer. Trimming took 2 bases from V and 9 from J, leaving 18 bases between them. Germline V gene lookup returns CDR1 SGDLS and CDR2 YYNGEE. This CDR3 is built from 15 residues. As to time point: sample taken at primary tumor resection. The sequenced material consisted of unsorted whole RNA from tumor, nontumor lung or frozen PBMC. The 72 donors had untreated early-stage non-small cell lung cancer. Study results and caveats: Circulating ubiquitous expanded tumor TCRs were observed more frequently at resection than at follow-up.

All TCR cDNA molecules were individually tagged with a unique molecular identifier. Using its own MiXCR run on the 5' RACE reads, TCRdb lists one record per CDR3 protein. The sample has approximately 44,000 distinct CDR3 sequences, around 13% seen once. This clonotype was observed a few times. Its antigen is currently unknown. The sequences come from PBMCs, collected at surgery. The TCR comes from a male donor with early-stage non-small cell lung cancer. The chain is built from TRBV9 and TRBJ2-1, with a weak D call TRBD2 (5 bases). This CDR3 reads CASSVRVAPPAEQFF. CDR3 coding DNA: TGTGCCAGCAGCGTGAGGGTAGCCCCACCAGCTGAGCAGTTCTTC. The entire variable domain, with the rest obtained from reference TRBV9 and TRBJ2-1, is as follows: DSGVTQTPKHLITATGQRVTLRCSPRSGDLSVYWYQQSLDQGLQFLIQYYNGEERAKGNILERFSAQQFPDLHSELNLSSLELGDSALYFCASSVRVAPPAEQFFGPGTRLTVL.